These 23 T cell receptor beta chains were sequenced from one sample in a study of blood T cell repertoires in COVID-19. Assay: immunoSEQ multiplex PCR; the TCRdb copy retains only in-frame clones and omits some. The data show roughly 200,000 clones, with roughly 84% seen just once and around 2.9% held by the top ten. Sequenced: PBMCs or T cells enriched from blood (not recorded which). These receptors were taken from a woman in her twenties or thirties who had been exposed to COVID-19.

This rearrangement joins TRBV15 to TRBJ1-1; D unclear. Germline V gene sequence: CDR1 LNHNV, CDR2 YYDKDF (reference sequence). Trimming took off 3 bases at V and 2 bases at J, with 10 bases between the two ends. The CDR3 is 14 residues long. CDR3 region: CATSSGRQNTEAFF. In DNA form, the CDR3 reads TGTGCCACCAGCAGTGGGCGACAAAACACTGAAGCTTTCTTT.

The J gene is TRBJ2-3, the V gene TRBV11-2; D possibly corresponds to TRBD1 (6 bases). There are 15 residues in the CDR3. Germline-derived CDR1 and CDR2 are SGHAT and FQNNGV. V lost 1 base and J lost 6, with 14 bases in between. CDR3 in amino acids: CASSLGTVFLDTQYF. The DNA of the CDR3 is TGTGCCAGCAGCTTAGGGACAGTTTTTCTCGATACGCAGTATTTT.

V and J are TRBV5-3 and TRBJ1-2, with D possibly TRBD1 on 6 matching bases. TRBV5-3 is an ORF for which the function is uncertain. V was shortened by 4 bases and J by 4 bases, with 20 bases between the two germline ends. The CDR3 runs 16 residues. The CDR3 spells CARSLVLGRGCYGYTF. The CDR3 coding sequence is TGTGCCAGAAGCCTTGTCCTCGGGAGGGGGTGCTATGGCTACACCTTC.

V is TRBV5-1 and J is TRBJ1-4; D is unclear. The germline gives CDR1 SGHRS, CDR2 YFSETQ. Trimming cost V 0 bases and J 4 bases, with 13 bases left between them. This CDR3 is 16 amino acids long. CDR3 coding DNA: TGCGCCAGCAGCTTGGATACAGCTAATTTTAATGAAAAACTGTTTTTT. This encodes CASSLDTANFNEKLFF.

CDR3 region: CASSYAANRDEQYF. CDR3 in DNA: TGTGCCAGCAGTTACGCAGCTAATCGGGACGAGCAGTACTTC. The chain joins TRBV6-6 to TRBJ2-7; D is unresolved. The CDR3 is 14 amino acids. Germline loops: CDR1 MNHNY, CDR2 SVGAGI (reference sequence). Between the trimmed V and J ends, which lost 2 bases and 5 bases, there was a span of 13 bases.

The chain recombines TRBV5-4 with TRBJ1-5; D gene ambiguous. CDR1 SGHNT and CDR2 YYREEE come from the germline V gene (reference sequence). Trimming shortened V by 3 bases and J by 3 bases, and 13 bases separated the two germline ends. The CDR3 loop spans 15 amino acids. Written as DNA, the CDR3 is TGTGCCAGCAGCTACGGTGGGAGGGACAATCAGCCCCAGCATTTT. Translating gives CASSYGGRDNQPQHF.

This chain joins TRBV5-4 and TRBJ1-2, with 9 bases fitting TRBD1. The CDR3 spans 14 residues. Germline V gives CDR1 SGHNT, CDR2 YYREEE (reference sequence). The V segment lost 6 bases and the J segment 6 bases; nucleotides outside the gene matches: 9. The CDR3 sequence: CASTWGQGWDGYTF. For the CDR3, the DNA is TGTGCCAGCACGTGGGGACAGGGATGGGATGGCTACACCTTC.

The chain is built from TRBV19 and TRBJ1-5; no definite D call. This CDR3 comprises 15 residues. CDR1 and CDR2 (germline): LNHDA, SQIVND (reference sequence). V was cut by 5 bases and J by 2 bases, with 13 bases left in between. This chain's CDR3 is CASSDPGKGNQPQHF. The CDR3 DNA reads as TGTGCCAGTAGTGATCCCGGGAAGGGCAATCAGCCCCAGCATTTT.

The rearrangement uses TRBV3-1 (or the pseudogene TRBV3-2) and TRBJ1-2; the D gene is possibly TRBD1 (5 bases). This CDR3 spans 14 amino acids. V lost 5 bases and J 4 bases, leaving 14 bases between the germline ends. Germline lookup yields CDR1 LGHDT and CDR2 YNNKEL (reference sequence). In DNA form, the CDR3 reads TGTGCCAGCAGCTCTCAGGGTGGCGTCTATGGCTACACCTTC. Translating it yields CASSSQGGVYGYTF.

V is TRBV9 and J is TRBJ2-7; TRBD1 matches at 9 bases. V was pared by 4 bases and J by 3 bases, with 11 bases of the junction left unmatched. This CDR3 contains 16 residues. Germline V gene data show CDR1 as SGDLS and CDR2 as YYNGEE. In DNA, the CDR3 is TGTGCCAGCAGCTCCTCCGTACAGGGGGCCAGCTACGAGCAGTACTTC. It translates to CASSSSVQGASYEQYF.

The chain recombines TRBV27 with TRBJ1-5, with D perhaps matching TRBD1 (6 bases). Trimming pared 6 bases from V and 1 base from J, leaving 16 bases between. CDR1 is MNHEY, CDR2 SMNVEV, per germline (reference sequence). The CDR3 length is 16 residues. DNA of the CDR3: TGTGCCAGCAGCGTCGCCGGGGGGCAAAGCAATCAGCCCCAGCATTTT. Translating gives CASSVAGGQSNQPQHF.

The chain has TRBV9 and TRBJ2-1; 8 bases fit TRBD1. CDR3 length: 15 amino acids. The junction had 6 bases not matched to a gene; V was cut back by 6 bases and J by 1 base. Looked up from germline, CDR1 is SGDLS and CDR2 is YYNGEE. The CDR3 DNA reads TGTGCCAGCACCTTGGGGACAGGATCCTACAATGAGCAGTTCTTC. This encodes CASTLGTGSYNEQFF.

The rearrangement joins TRBV10-3 to TRBJ2-1; TRBD2 matches at 8 bases. CDR3 length: 14 residues. The V and J ends lost 8 bases and 4 bases, in that order; junction bases with no gene match: 7. The germline V gene encodes CDR1 ENHRY and CDR2 SYGVKD. The CDR3 is CAIGQGLEYNEQFF. In nucleotides, the CDR3 is TGTGCCATCGGTCAGGGACTAGAATACAATGAGCAGTTCTTC.

The genes are TRBV21-1 and TRBJ1-1. TRBV21-1 is described as a pseudogene. CDR3 length: 15 amino acids. The CDR3: CASSGPRGRNTEAFF. CDR3 DNA: TGTGCCAGCAGCGGACCCCGAGGGAGGAACACTGAAGCTTTCTTT.

This clone was seen just once. The gene calls are TRBV9 and TRBJ2-3; 10 bases are a match to TRBD2. CDR1 is SGDLS and CDR2 is YYNGEE in the germline V gene. The CDR3 runs 16 residues. After removal of 4 bases from V and 0 bases from J, the junction contained 5 bases not matched to a gene. The CDR3 DNA reads TGTGCCAGCAGCTCCAGCGGGGGGGATAGCACAGATACGCAGTATTTT. This gives the protein CASSSSGGDSTDTQYF.

The rearrangement joins TRBV6-5 to TRBJ1-1, with 11 bases fitting TRBD1. Germline assignment: CDR1 MNHEY and CDR2 SVGAGI. With 5 bases clipped from V and 9 bases from J, the junction kept 8 bases outside the gene matches. This CDR3 spans 14 amino acids. The chain's CDR3 is CASSPGQGVEKAFF. Here the CDR3 DNA reads TGTGCCAGCAGTCCGGGACAGGGGGTCGAGAAAGCTTTCTTT.

CDR3 nucleotide sequence: TGTGCCAGTAGTGGGAGGGACAGGCTGAACACTGAAGCTTTCTTT. Translated: CASSGRDRLNTEAFF. V is TRBV19 and J is TRBJ1-1, with 8 positions matching TRBD1. J was trimmed by 0 bases and V by 5 bases; bases with no gene match: 5. The V gene's germline CDR1 is LNHDA and CDR2 SQIVND (reference sequence). This CDR3 region has 15 residues.

This chain links TRBV19 with TRBJ2-5; perhaps TRBD2 as D (6 bases). CDR3 length: 15 residues. Germline CDR1 reads LNHDA; CDR2 reads SQIVND (reference sequence). Trimming removed 7 bases at V and 1 base at J, with 16 bases between. The DNA for the CDR3 is TGTGCCAGTACCACGGGACTGCCTTCCCAAGAGACCCAGTACTTC. Translation: CASTTGLPSQETQYF.

The chain has TRBV4-3 and TRBJ2-3; D remains ambiguous. Trimming took off 3 bases at V and 2 bases at J, with 6 bases between the two ends. The length of the CDR3 is 13 residues. Per the germline V gene, CDR1 is LGHNA and CDR2 is YSLEER. DNA for the CDR3: TGCGCCAGCAGCCAGGCCCTCACAGATACGCAGTATTTT. Residues: CASSQALTDTQYF.

A remark on this clone: In the same sample, other DNA sequences code for this CDR3. This chain joins TRBV19 and TRBJ1-4, with D possibly being TRBD1 (6 bases). The CDR3 loop spans 15 amino acids. V lost 1 base and J lost 0, with 6 bases in between. Germline-derived CDR1 and CDR2 are LNHDA and SQIVND (reference sequence). The CDR3 region is CASSIGTATNEKLFF. In DNA form, the CDR3 reads TGTGCCAGTAGTATAGGGACAGCAACTAATGAAAAACTGTTTTTT. Supplemented by reference TRBV19 and TRBJ1-4, the full variable domain reads DGGITQSPKYLFRKEGQNVTLSCEQNLNHDAMYWYRQDPGQGLRLIYYSQIVNDFQKGDIAEGYSVSREKKESFPLTVTSAQKNPTAFYLCASSIGTATNEKLFFGSGTQLSVL.

This clone was seen once. The chain has TRBV11-2 and TRBJ2-7, with 7 bases that match TRBD1. After removal of 2 bases from V and 5 bases from J, the junction contained 3 bases not matched to a gene. Looked up from germline, CDR1 is SGHAT and CDR2 is FQNNGV. This CDR3 comprises 13 residues. This CDR3 is CASSLTGAHEQYF. CDR3 in DNA: TGTGCCAGCAGCTTAACAGGGGCCCACGAGCAGTACTTC.

A single count supports this clone. The V call is TRBV10-3, the J call TRBJ1-2, with 8 bases identical to TRBD1. This CDR3 is 14 amino acids long. Germline-derived CDR1 and CDR2 are ENHRY and SYGVKD. The junction had 7 bases not matched to a gene; V was cut back by 6 bases and J by 4 bases. The DNA of the CDR3 is TGTGCCATCAGCCCGGACAGGGACCTCTATGGCTACACCTTC. Protein sequence: CAISPDRDLYGYTF.

The chain recombines TRBV11-1 with TRBJ2-7, with TRBD1 matching over 9 bases. The CDR3 contains 15 residues. J was trimmed by 4 bases and V by 4 bases; bases with no gene match: 8. The germline V gene has CDR1 SGHAT and CDR2 FQDESV (reference sequence). CDR3 DNA sequence: TGTGCCAGCAGCTCACCGGGACAGGGAAAGTACGAGCAGTACTTC. Translated: CASSSPGQGKYEQYF. Supplemented by reference TRBV11-1 and TRBJ2-7, the full variable domain reads EAEVAQSPRYKITEKSQAVAFWCDPISGHATLYWYRQILGQGPELLVQFQDESVVDDSQLPKDRFSAERLKGVDSTLKIQPAELGDSAMYLCASSSPGQGKYEQYFGPGTRLTVT.